Listed here is a single T cell receptor beta chain. This CDR3 contains 16 residues. Germline-derived CDR1 and CDR2 are LNHDA and SQIVND (reference sequence). The V segment lost 1 base and the J segment 6 bases; nucleotides outside the gene matches: 3. Each CDR3 protein is one row after TCRdb ran MiXCR on the 5' RACE reads. The top ten clones hold roughly 4% of a sample with 600,000 to 800,000 distinct CDR3 sequences, 21% of them seen once. The data were taken from a study of identical twins. The same data also went into a second study, on T cells expressing NK-cell markers. That work adds: Sorted CD3+CD56-NKG2C+, CD3+CD56+NKG2C- and CD3+CD56+NKG2C+ T cells were the source of the TCR beta repertoires.

This sequence joins TRBV19 and TRBJ2-1, with TRBD2 identical over 13 bases. The TCR comes from a woman aged 18-29 years in good health. The material sequenced was PBMCs. For the CDR3, the DNA is TGTGCCAGTAGTATAGTGGGACTAGCGGGAATCAATGAGCAGTTCTTC. Protein sequence: CASSIVGLAGINEQFF.